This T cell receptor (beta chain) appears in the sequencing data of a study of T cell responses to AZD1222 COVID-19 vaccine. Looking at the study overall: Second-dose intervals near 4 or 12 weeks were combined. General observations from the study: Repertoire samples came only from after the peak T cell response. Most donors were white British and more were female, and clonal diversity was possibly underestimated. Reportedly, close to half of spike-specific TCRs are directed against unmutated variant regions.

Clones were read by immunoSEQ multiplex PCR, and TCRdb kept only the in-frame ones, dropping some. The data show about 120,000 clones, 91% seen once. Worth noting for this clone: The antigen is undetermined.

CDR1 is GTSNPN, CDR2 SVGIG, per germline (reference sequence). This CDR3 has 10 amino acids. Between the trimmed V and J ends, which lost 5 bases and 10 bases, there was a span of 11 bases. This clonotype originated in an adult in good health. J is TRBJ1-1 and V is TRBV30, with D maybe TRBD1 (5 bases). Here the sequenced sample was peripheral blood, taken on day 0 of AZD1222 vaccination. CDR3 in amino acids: CAWGGTGAFF. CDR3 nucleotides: TGTGCCTGGGGGGGGACGGGAGCTTTCTTT. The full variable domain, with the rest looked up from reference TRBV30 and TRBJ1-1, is SQTIHQWPATLVQPVGSPLSLECTVEGTSNPNLYWYRQAAGRGLQLLFYSVGIGQISSEVPQNLSASRPQDRQFILSSKKLLLSDSGFYLCAWGGTGAFFGQGTRLTVV.